The 23 T cell receptor beta chains given below trace back to one sample, sequenced in a study of T cell responses to AZD1222 COVID-19 vaccine. Repertoires were generated with immunoSEQ multiplex PCR, while TCRdb's copy carries only in-frame clones and drops some. The data hold roughly 170,000 clones, with about 90% observed a single time. The starting material was peripheral blood, obtained on day 0 of AZD1222 vaccination. These receptors came from an adult in good health.

This chain links TRBV5-1 with TRBJ1-4; tentatively, D is TRBD1 (5 bases). Germline V CDR1 and CDR2: SGHRS, YFSETQ. The CDR3 is 14 residues long. Trimming stripped 4 bases from V and 7 bases from J, with 14 bases between. The CDR3 region has the DNA TGCGCCAGCAGCGGTGGGGGTCTGGGTGAAAAACTGTTTTTT. Protein: CASSGGGLGEKLFF.

Only one count was recorded for this clone. For the CDR3, the DNA is TGTGCCACCAGTGTCAAAACCACTAGCGGGAGCTCCTACAATGAGCAGTTCTTC. Its translation: CATSVKTTSGSSYNEQFF. The V call is TRBV24-1, the J call TRBJ2-1; 11 bases align to TRBD2. The CDR3 loop spans 18 amino acids. J lost 0 bases, V lost 5 bases, and 8 bases had no gene match. Germline lookup yields CDR1 KGHDR and CDR2 SFDVKD.

The chain links TRBV12-3 or TRBV12-4 to TRBJ1-1; D not certain. The length of the CDR3 is 11 residues. Trimming shortened V by 6 bases and J by 2 bases, and 4 bases separated the two germline ends. The CDR3 reads CASSHNTEAFF. The CDR3 DNA is TGTGCCAGCAGCCATAACACTGAAGCTTTCTTT.

This rearrangement joins TRBV5-1 to TRBJ2-7; 8 bases are a match to TRBD2. Looked up from germline, CDR1 is SGHRS and CDR2 is YFSETQ. CDR3 size: 14 residues. The V and J ends lost 3 bases and 4 bases, in that order; junction bases with no gene match: 6. CDR3 sequence reads: CASSWATSAYEQYF. In nucleotides, the CDR3 is TGCGCCAGCAGCTGGGCGACTAGCGCTTACGAGCAGTACTTC.

The chain employs TRBV14 and TRBJ1-1; 7 bases fit TRBD1. Germline trimming cut 5 bases from V and 10 bases from J; bases unmatched to any gene: 13. The CDR3 covers 14 residues. The germline V gene has CDR1 SGHDN and CDR2 FVKESK. CDR3 protein: CASSALDRAEGAFF. The CDR3 region has the DNA TGTGCCAGCAGCGCACTCGACAGGGCGGAAGGAGCTTTCTTT.

This clone was recorded once. CDR3 DNA: TGCAGCGCTAGGTCGACAGGGGGCGCTAACGATGAGCAGTTCTTC. Its translation: CSARSTGGANDEQFF. This chain uses TRBV29-1 with TRBJ2-1; 10 nucleotides match TRBD1. Germline values: CDR1 SQVTM, CDR2 ANQGSEA. V trimming: 7 bases; J trimming: 8 bases; junction bases outside the gene matches: 14. The CDR3 totals 15 residues.

The CDR3 reads CASSQTGGRFRQFF. As DNA, the CDR3 is TGTGCCAGCAGCCAGACAGGGGGAAGGTTTCGGCAGTTCTTC. The V and J genes are TRBV3-1 (or the pseudogene TRBV3-2) and TRBJ2-1; 9 bases are shared with TRBD1. The J segment lost 12 bases and the V segment lost 3 bases, leaving 9 bases of the junction unmatched. Germline CDR1 LGHDT, CDR2 YNNKEL (reference sequence). This CDR3 contains 14 residues.

The CDR3 nucleotides read TGTGCCAGCAGTTTATCCTCTTGGTACCAAGAGACCCAGTACTTC. Amino acid sequence: CASSLSSWYQETQYF. This chain uses TRBV28 with TRBJ2-5, with D unclear. The CDR3 is 15 residues long. Germline CDR1 and CDR2: MDHEN and SYDVKM. Trimming pared 1 base from V and 0 bases from J, leaving 9 bases between. The variable domain in full, with the rest retrieved from reference TRBV28 and TRBJ2-5, is DVKVTQSSRYLVKRTGEKVFLECVQDMDHENMFWYRQDPGLGLRLIYFSYDVKMKEKGDIPEGYSVSREKKERFSLILESASTNQTSMYLCASSLSSWYQETQYFGPGTRLLVL.

The chain couples TRBV7-2 to TRBJ1-4; D remains unclear. Trimming removed 6 bases at V and 0 bases at J, with 11 bases between. Looked up from germline, CDR1 is SGHTA and CDR2 is FQGNSA. The CDR3 totals 15 residues. The CDR3 region has the DNA TGTGCCAGCAGTTCTAGACGGGCAACTAATGAAAAACTGTTTTTT. The encoded protein is CASSSRRATNEKLFF.

This clone was seen once. J is TRBJ1-6 and V is TRBV7-9; TRBD1 matches at 10 bases. J was trimmed by 8 bases and V by 9 bases; bases with no gene match: 10. The germline gives CDR1 SEHNR, CDR2 FQNEAQ (reference sequence). CDR3 length: 15 amino acids. The DNA of the CDR3 is TGTGCCAGTACCCGTGCCGGACAGGGGGATTCACCCCTCCACTTT. This gives the protein CASTRAGQGDSPLHF.

The chain carries TRBV12-3 or TRBV12-4 and TRBJ2-3; no clear D. V lost 5 bases to trimming and J lost 11 bases, with 14 bases between them. The CDR3 runs to 12 residues. Here the CDR3 DNA reads TGTGCCAGCAGTCCCCGGATGGAGCTGCAGTATTTT. It translates to CASSPRMELQYF.

The chain recombines TRBV7-3 with TRBJ2-1; possible D gene TRBD2, 6 bases. The V end lost 3 bases, the J end lost 7 bases, and 13 bases lay between the germline ends. In germline, CDR1 is SGHTA, CDR2 FQGTGA. The CDR3 runs to 14 residues. The CDR3 sequence: CASSLGGMRNEQFF. CDR3 nucleotides: TGTGCCAGCAGCTTGGGCGGGATGAGGAATGAGCAGTTCTTC.

This clone appeared a single time. This rearrangement joins TRBV29-1 to TRBJ1-3, with D uncertain. V lost 0 bases and J lost 4, with 10 bases in between. The CDR3 totals 14 residues. Germline V gene sequence: CDR1 SQVTM, CDR2 ANQGSEA. The CDR3, as DNA: TGCAGCGTTGAAGATCACAGACCAGGAAACACCATATATTTT. Translating gives CSVEDHRPGNTIYF.

In this sample, this clone turned up once. The chain employs TRBV19 and TRBJ1-3; TRBD1 might be the D (5 bases). V lost 5 bases to trimming and J lost 8 bases, with 22 bases between them. CDR3 size: 16 residues. Per germline, CDR1 LNHDA and CDR2 SQIVND (reference sequence). This CDR3 reads CASSFQPTRLGDTIYF. The CDR3 nucleotides read TGTGCCAGTAGTTTTCAACCCACAAGGCTGGGGGACACCATATATTTT.

This clone has just a few counts. This chain connects TRBV12-3 or TRBV12-4 to TRBJ1-3; D remains unclear. The CDR3 runs 12 residues. Trimming shortened V by 3 bases and J by 9 bases, and 9 bases separated the two germline ends. The CDR3 nucleotides are TGTGCCAGCAGTTTTGACCGCGGCACCATATATTTT. Its protein product is CASSFDRGTIYF.

The chain has TRBV15 and TRBJ1-4, with unresolved D. The CDR3 spans 14 residues. Germline CDR1 LNHNV, CDR2 YYDKDF (reference sequence). The V and J ends lost 2 bases and 8 bases respectively, with 12 bases between them. CDR3 protein: CATSRQFSGEKLFF. CDR3 DNA: TGTGCCACCAGCAGACAATTTTCGGGGGAAAAACTGTTTTTT.

The sample holds a few counts of this clone. The V call is TRBV18, the J call TRBJ1-6, with 8 nucleotides matching TRBD1. The V gene end was trimmed by 4 bases and the J gene end by 8 bases; junction bases not matched to a gene: 4. CDR1 KGHSH and CDR2 LQKENI come from the germline V gene. This CDR3 has 14 amino acids. The DNA for the CDR3 is TGTGCCAGCTCACGGACAGGGAAGGATTCACCCCTCCACTTT. Translating gives CASSRTGKDSPLHF.

In this sample, this clone turned up a few times. V usage is TRBV20-1 and J usage is TRBJ2-7; TRBD2 might be the D (7 bases). This CDR3 region has 10 residues. In germline, CDR1 is DFQATT, CDR2 SNEGSKA (reference sequence). Trimming pared 6 bases from V and 10 bases from J, leaving 13 bases between. CDR3 region: CSASTGGQYF. The CDR3 nucleotides read TGCAGTGCGAGCACGGGGGGCCAGTACTTC.

This chain joins TRBV20-1 and TRBJ1-4, with 9 bases lining up with TRBD1. This CDR3 spans 16 amino acids. The germline V gene has CDR1 DFQATT and CDR2 SNEGSKA (reference sequence). With 3 bases clipped from V and 7 bases from J, the junction kept 12 bases outside the gene matches. CDR3 amino acids: CSASRPGTGSGEKLFF. DNA for the CDR3: TGCAGTGCTAGTCGCCCCGGGACAGGGTCGGGTGAAAAACTGTTTTTT.

The chain has TRBV3-1 (or the pseudogene TRBV3-2) and TRBJ2-7; 11 bases fit TRBD2. The V gene end was trimmed by 1 base and the J gene end by 3 bases; junction bases not matched to a gene: 8. CDR1 and CDR2 from the germline V gene are LGHDT and YNNKEL (reference sequence). This CDR3 region has 17 residues. CDR3 residues: CASSQGLAGGLFYEQYF. CDR3 nucleotide sequence: TGTGCCAGCAGCCAAGGGCTAGCGGGGGGCCTTTTCTACGAGCAGTACTTC.

The genes are TRBV25-1 and TRBJ2-2, with D perhaps matching TRBD1 (6 bases). V shed 4 bases and J shed 0 bases, with 15 bases lying between them. Germline CDR1 is MGHDK and CDR2 is SYGVNS. The CDR3 runs 17 residues. The CDR3 here is CASSGTTGTPNTGELFF. The CDR3 region has the DNA TGTGCCAGCAGTGGGACGACTGGGACACCGAACACCGGGGAGCTGTTTTTT.

This clone was detected once. The J gene is TRBJ2-7, the V gene TRBV30; 8 bases agree with TRBD2. Trimming cost V 2 bases and J 0 bases; bases outside gene matches: 3. Per the germline V gene, CDR1 is GTSNPN and CDR2 is SVGIG (reference sequence). The CDR3 sequence is 14 residues long. The CDR3 DNA sequence: TGTGCCTGGAGTAGAGGGACTAGCTCCTACGAGCAGTACTTC. Translated, it gives CAWSRGTSSYEQYF.

V gene TRBV19 combines with J gene TRBJ1-3; D is unclear. Per germline, CDR1 LNHDA and CDR2 SQIVND (reference sequence). The CDR3 loop spans 14 amino acids. V was trimmed by 3 bases and J by 2 bases, leaving 8 bases between them. CDR3 sequence: CASSMAGTGNTIYF. CDR3 coding DNA: TGTGCCAGTAGTATGGCGGGGACTGGAAACACCATATATTTT.